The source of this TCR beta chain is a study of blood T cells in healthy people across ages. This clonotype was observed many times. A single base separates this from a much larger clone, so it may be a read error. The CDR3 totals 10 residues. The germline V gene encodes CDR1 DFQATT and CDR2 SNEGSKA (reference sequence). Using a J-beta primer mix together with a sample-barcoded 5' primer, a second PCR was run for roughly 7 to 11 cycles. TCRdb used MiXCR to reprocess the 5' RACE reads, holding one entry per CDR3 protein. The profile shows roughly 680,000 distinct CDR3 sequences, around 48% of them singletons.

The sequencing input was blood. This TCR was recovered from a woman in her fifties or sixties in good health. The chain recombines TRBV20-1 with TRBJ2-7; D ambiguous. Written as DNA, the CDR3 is TGCAGGGCTCACGGATACGAGCAGTACTTC. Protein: CRAHGYEQYF.